This T cell receptor (beta chain) was sequenced in a study of shared clonotypes between healthy human individuals. Study-wide results and caveats: Blood alone was sampled, and tissue repertoires likely differ. Read depth was anticipated to influence clonotype sharing among donors.

The study separated CD4+ cells into CD45RA+ naive and CD45RA-negative memory subsets. Across several immunoSEQ plates, the genomic DNA of each subset was split evenly. The repertoire was sequenced with immunoSEQ multiplex PCR; TCRdb's copy has only in-frame clones and lacks some. The table lists 2 million to 2.5 million clones, around 95% of them singletons. As to this clone: Antigen unknown.

This CDR3 spans 16 amino acids. The V segment lost 5 bases and the J segment 6 bases; nucleotides outside the gene matches: 10. Germline V gene sequence: CDR1 SGHRS, CDR2 YFSETQ. V is TRBV5-1 and J is TRBJ2-2, with 10 bases fitting TRBD2. The receptor was derived from a man between 18 and 35 years old in good health. Sequenced material: naive CD4+ T cells sorted from blood. Stated subset: CD45RA+ positively selected. DNA of the CDR3: TGCGCCAGCAGTGATCCAATAGCGGGAGGAGCCGGGGAGCTGTTTTTT. Protein: CASSDPIAGGAGELFF. The whole variable domain, filled in from reference TRBV5-1 and TRBJ2-2, reads KAGVTQTPRYLIKTRGQQVTLSCSPISGHRSVSWYQQTPGQGLQFLFEYFSETQRNKGNFPGRFSGRQFSNSRSEMNVSTLELGDSALYLCASSDPIAGGAGELFFGEGSRLTVL.